This TCR beta chain came from a study of T-cell memory formation after mild COVID-19. Study-wide results and limits: Pre-infection memory showed some responding clones, and this suggested that cross-reactive memory joined. CM and EM subsets held most contracting CD4+ clones; EMRA held CD8+ ones.

This clonotype was observed a few times. The target antigen is unknown. Constant-segment primers were used for 5'RACE, and the resulting TCR alpha and TCR beta cDNA libraries carried sample barcodes and UMIs. TCRdb analysed the 5' RACE reads with MiXCR anew, one entry per CDR3 protein. The sample yields 110,000 to 150,000 distinct CDR3 sequences, roughly 24% seen once. The CDR3 extends over 17 amino acids. Trimming pared 0 bases from V and 0 bases from J, leaving 15 bases between. The germline V gene encodes CDR1 SGHRS and CDR2 YFSETQ. The sample taken for sequencing was PBMCs or a T cell subset sorted from them (not recorded which). The chain carries TRBV5-1 and TRBJ1-2; D unresolved. The TCR sequence derives from an adult woman who had mild COVID-19 (a few samples of this study predate the infection). Cell type and time point are not known. For the CDR3, the DNA is TGCGCCAGCAGCTTGGAGGCAGGAGCTAGCCCTAACTATGGCTACACCTTC. Translation: CASSLEAGASPNYGYTF.